The entry below describes one T cell receptor beta chain. This table comes from immunoSEQ multiplex PCR, and its TCRdb copy is limited to in-frame clones, with some not included. The table has approximately 270,000 clones, 70% to 90% seen once; the top ten hold about 1.3%. This sample was taken from a study of blood T cell repertoires in COVID-19. Sequenced input: peripheral blood. The receptor's source is a man older than 75 with acute or convalescent COVID-19.

For the CDR3, the DNA is TGTGCCACCAGTGATAAATCTCCGGGACAGGGAGGAATTGGCTACACCTTC. Amino acids: CATSDKSPGQGGIGYTF. V usage is TRBV24-1 and J usage is TRBJ1-2, with 9 positions matching TRBD1. The V gene's germline CDR1 is KGHDR and CDR2 SFDVKD. The CDR3 is made up of 17 amino acids. The junction had 14 bases not matched to a gene; V was cut back by 3 bases and J by 7 bases.